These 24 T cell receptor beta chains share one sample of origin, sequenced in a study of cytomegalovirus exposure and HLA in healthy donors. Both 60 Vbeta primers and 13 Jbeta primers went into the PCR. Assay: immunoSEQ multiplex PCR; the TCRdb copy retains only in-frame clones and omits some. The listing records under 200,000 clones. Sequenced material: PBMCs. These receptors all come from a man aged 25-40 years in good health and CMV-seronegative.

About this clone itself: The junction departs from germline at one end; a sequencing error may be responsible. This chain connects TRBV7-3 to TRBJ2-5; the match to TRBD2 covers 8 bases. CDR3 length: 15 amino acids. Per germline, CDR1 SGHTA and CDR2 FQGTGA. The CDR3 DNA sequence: TGTGCCGGCAGCTTAACCCCGGGACTAGGGGAGACCCAGTACTTC. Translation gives CAGSLTPGLGETQYF.

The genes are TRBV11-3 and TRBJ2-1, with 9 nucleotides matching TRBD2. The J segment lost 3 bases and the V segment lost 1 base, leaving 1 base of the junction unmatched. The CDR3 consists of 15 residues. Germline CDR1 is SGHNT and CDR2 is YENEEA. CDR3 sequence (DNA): TGTGCCAGCAGCTTAGTAGCGGGGGTCTACAATGAGCAGTTCTTC. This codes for CASSLVAGVYNEQFF.

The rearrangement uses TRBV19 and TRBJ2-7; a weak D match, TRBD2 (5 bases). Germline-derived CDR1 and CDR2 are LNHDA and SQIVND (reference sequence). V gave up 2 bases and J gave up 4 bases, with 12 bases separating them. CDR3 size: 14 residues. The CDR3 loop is CASSITDGGYEQYF. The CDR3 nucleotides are TGTGCCAGTAGTATAACGGACGGAGGTTACGAGCAGTACTTC.

The CDR3 DNA is TGTGCCAGCAGCTTAGGATTAGCGGGTTCCTACGAGCAGTACTTC. Protein sequence: CASSLGLAGSYEQYF. The J gene is TRBJ2-7, the V gene TRBV7-8; 7 bases map to TRBD2. CDR3 length: 15 amino acids. V gave up 1 base and J gave up 1 base; unmatched junction bases: 4. CDR1 SGHVS and CDR2 FQNEAQ come from the germline V gene.

The CDR3 sequence is CAISVGEATYEQYF. The CDR3 nucleotides are TGTGCCATCAGTGTTGGGGAGGCTACCTACGAGCAGTACTTC. The genes are TRBV10-3 and TRBJ2-7; D is perhaps TRBD2 (6 bases). Trimming shortened V by 4 bases and J by 2 bases, and 12 bases separated the two germline ends. CDR1 and CDR2 from the germline V gene are ENHRY and SYGVKD. The CDR3 spans 14 residues.

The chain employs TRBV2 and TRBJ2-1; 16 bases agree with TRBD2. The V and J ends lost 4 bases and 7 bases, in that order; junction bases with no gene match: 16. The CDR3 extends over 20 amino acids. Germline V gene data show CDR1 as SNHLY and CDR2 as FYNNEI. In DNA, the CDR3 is TGTGCCAGCAGTGGTCCGGGACAGGGGACTAGCGGGGGGGGAACGAATGAGCAGTTCTTC. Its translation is CASSGPGQGTSGGGTNEQFF.

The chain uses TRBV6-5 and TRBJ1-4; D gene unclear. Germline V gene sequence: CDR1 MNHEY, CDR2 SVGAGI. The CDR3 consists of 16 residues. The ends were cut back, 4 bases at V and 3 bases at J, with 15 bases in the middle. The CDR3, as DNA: TGTGCCAGCAGTTCATTGTCCGGGTTGGCTAATGAAAAACTGTTTTTT. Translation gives CASSSLSGLANEKLFF.

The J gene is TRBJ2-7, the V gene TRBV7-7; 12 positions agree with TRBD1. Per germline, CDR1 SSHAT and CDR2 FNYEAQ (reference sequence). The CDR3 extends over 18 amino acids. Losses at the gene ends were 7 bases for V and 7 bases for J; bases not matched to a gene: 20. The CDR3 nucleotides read TGTGCCAGCATAGGGAACCCCCTCCCGGGACAGGGGGCCGGGGAGCAGTACTTC. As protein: CASIGNPLPGQGAGEQYF.

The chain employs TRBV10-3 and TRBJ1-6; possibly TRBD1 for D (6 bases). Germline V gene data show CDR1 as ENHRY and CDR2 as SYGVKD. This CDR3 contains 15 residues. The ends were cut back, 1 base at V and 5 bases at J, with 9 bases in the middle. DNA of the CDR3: TGTGCCATCAGTGAGTTGGGGGCTAATAATTCACCCCTCCACTTT. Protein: CAISELGANNSPLHF.

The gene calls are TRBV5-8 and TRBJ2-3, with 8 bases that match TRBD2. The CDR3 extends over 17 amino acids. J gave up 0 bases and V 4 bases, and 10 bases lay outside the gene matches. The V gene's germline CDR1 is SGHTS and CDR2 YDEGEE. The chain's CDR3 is CASSPASGGGSTDTQYF. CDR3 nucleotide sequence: TGTGCCAGCAGCCCAGCCTCGGGAGGGGGTAGCACAGATACGCAGTATTTT. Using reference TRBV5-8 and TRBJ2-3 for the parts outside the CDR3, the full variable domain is EAGVTQSPTHLIKTRGQQATLRCSPISGHTSVYWYQQALGLGLQFLLWYDEGEERNRGNFPPRFSGRQFPNYSSELNVNALELEDSALYLCASSPASGGGSTDTQYFGPGTRLTVL.

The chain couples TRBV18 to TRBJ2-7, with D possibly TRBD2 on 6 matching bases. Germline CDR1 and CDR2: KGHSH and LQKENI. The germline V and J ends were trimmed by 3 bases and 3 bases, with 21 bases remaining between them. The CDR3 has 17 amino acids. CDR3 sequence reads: CASSPGREITRDYEQYF. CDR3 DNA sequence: TGTGCCAGCTCACCGGGGCGGGAAATCACTAGGGACTACGAGCAGTACTTC.

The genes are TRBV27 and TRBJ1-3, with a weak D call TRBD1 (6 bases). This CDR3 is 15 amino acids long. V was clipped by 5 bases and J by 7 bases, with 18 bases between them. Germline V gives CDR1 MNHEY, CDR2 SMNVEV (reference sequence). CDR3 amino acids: CASSKSGDTGNTIYF. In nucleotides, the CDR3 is TGTGCCAGCAGTAAATCAGGGGATACGGGCAACACCATATATTTT.

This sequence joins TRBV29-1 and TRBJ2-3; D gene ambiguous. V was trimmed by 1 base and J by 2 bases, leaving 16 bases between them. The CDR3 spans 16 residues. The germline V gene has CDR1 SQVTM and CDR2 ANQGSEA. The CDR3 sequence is CSVEGGSLLYTDTQYF. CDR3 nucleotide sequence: TGCAGCGTTGAAGGAGGCTCCCTCCTCTACACAGATACGCAGTATTTT.

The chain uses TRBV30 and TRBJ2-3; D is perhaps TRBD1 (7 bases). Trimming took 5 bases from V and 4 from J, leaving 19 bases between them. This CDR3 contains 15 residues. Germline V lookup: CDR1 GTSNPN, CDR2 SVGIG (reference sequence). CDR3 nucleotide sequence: TGTGCCTGGGCCGGATTTCAGGGGGGTGCAGATACGCAGTATTTT. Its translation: CAWAGFQGGADTQYF.

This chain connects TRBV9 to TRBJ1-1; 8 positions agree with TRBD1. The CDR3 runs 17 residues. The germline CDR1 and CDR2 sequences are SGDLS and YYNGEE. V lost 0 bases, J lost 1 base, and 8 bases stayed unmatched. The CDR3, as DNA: TGTGCCAGCAGCGTAGGGACAGGGATAGGAAGGAACACTGAAGCTTTCTTT. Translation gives CASSVGTGIGRNTEAFF.

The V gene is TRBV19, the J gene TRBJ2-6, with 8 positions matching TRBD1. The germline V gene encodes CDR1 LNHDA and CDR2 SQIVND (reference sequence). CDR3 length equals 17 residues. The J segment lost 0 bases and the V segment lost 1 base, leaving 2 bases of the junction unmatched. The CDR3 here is CASSIGQGYSGANVLTF. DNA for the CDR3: TGTGCCAGTAGTATAGGACAGGGGTACTCTGGGGCCAACGTCCTGACTTTC.

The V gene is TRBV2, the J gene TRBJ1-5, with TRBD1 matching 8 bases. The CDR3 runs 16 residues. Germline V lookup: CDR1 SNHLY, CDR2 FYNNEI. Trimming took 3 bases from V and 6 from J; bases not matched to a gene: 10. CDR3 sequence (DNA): TGTGCCAGCAGTGATGAACAGGGGGGGCATGGTCAGCCCCAGCATTTT. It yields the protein CASSDEQGGHGQPQHF.

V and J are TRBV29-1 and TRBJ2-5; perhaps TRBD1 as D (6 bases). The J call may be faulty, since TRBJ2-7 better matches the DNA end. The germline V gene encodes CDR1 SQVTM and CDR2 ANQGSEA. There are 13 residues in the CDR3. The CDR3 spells CSVGAGTNYEQYF. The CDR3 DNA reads TGCAGCGTGGGGGCCGGGACAAACTACGAGCAGTACTTC.

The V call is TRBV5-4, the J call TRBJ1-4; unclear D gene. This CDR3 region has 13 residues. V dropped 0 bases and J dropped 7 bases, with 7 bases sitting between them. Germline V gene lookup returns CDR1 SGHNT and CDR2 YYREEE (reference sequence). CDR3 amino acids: CASSLVGGEKLFF. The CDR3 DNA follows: TGTGCCAGCAGCTTGGTAGGAGGTGAAAAACTGTTTTTT. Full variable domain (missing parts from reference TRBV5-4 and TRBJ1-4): ETGVTQSPTHLIKTRGQQVTLRCSSQSGHNTVSWYQQALGQGPQFIFQYYREEENGRGNFPPRFSGLQFPNYSSELNVNALELDDSALYLCASSLVGGEKLFFGSGTQLSVL.

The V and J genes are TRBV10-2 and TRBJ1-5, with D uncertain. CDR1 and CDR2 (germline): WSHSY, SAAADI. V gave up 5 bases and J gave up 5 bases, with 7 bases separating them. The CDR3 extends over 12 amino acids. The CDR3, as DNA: TGCGCCAGCAGTTCACTAGATCAGCCCCAGCATTTT. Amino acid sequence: CASSSLDQPQHF.

In nucleotides, the CDR3 is TGTGCCAGCTTCAACCAGTTGGACACTGAAGCTTTCTTT. Protein product: CASFNQLDTEAFF. The V call is TRBV6-1, the J call TRBJ1-1, with D hard to call. Per the germline V gene, CDR1 is MNHNS and CDR2 is SASEGT. The CDR3 has 13 residues. The V end lost 8 bases, the J end lost 3 bases, and 13 bases lay between the germline ends.

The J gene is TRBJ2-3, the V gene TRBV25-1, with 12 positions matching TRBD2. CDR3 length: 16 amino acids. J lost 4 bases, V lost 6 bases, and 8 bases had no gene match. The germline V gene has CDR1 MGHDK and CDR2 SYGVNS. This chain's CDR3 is CASRLAGGGGSDTQYF. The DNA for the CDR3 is TGTGCCAGCAGACTAGCGGGAGGAGGAGGCTCAGATACGCAGTATTTT. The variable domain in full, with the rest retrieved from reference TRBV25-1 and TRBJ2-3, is EADIYQTPRYLVIGTGKKITLECSQTMGHDKMYWYQQDPGMELHLIHYSYGVNSTEKGDLSSESTVSRIRTEHFPLTLESARPSHTSQYLCASRLAGGGGSDTQYFGPGTRLTVL.

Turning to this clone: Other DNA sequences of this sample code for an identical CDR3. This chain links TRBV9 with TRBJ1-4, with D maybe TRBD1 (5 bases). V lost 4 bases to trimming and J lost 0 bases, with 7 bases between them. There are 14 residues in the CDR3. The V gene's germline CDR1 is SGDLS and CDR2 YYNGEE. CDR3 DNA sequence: TGTGCCAGCAGCCCGACAGCAACTAATGAAAAACTGTTTTTT. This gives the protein CASSPTATNEKLFF. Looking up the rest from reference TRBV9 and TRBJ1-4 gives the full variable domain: DSGVTQTPKHLITATGQRVTLRCSPRSGDLSVYWYQQSLDQGLQFLIQYYNGEERAKGNILERFSAQQFPDLHSELNLSSLELGDSALYFCASSPTATNEKLFFGSGTQLSVL.

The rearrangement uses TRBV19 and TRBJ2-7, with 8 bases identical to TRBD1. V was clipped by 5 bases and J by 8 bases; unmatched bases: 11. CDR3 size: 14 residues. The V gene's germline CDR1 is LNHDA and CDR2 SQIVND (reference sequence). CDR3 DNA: TGTGCCAGTAGTGGGGCAGGGGGCCAAAGACAGCAGTACTTC. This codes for CASSGAGGQRQQYF.